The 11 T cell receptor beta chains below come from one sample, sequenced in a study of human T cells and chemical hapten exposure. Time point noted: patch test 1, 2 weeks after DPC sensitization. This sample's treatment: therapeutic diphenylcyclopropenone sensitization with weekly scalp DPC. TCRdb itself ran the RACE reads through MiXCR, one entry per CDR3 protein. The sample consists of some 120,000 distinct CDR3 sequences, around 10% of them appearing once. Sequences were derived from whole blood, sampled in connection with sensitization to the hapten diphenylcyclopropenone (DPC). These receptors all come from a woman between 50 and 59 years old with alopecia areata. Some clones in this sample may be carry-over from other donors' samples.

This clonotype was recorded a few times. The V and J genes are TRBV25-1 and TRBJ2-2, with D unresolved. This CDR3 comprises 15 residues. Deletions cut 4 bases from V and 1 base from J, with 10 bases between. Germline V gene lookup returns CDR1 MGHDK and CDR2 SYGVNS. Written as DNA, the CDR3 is TGTGCCAGCAGTGCGCAGATATTGAACACCGGGGAGCTGTTTTTT. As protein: CASSAQILNTGELFF. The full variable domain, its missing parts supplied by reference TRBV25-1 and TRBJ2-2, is EADIYQTPRYLVIGTGKKITLECSQTMGHDKMYWYQQDPGMELHLIHYSYGVNSTEKGDLSSESTVSRIRTEHFPLTLESARPSHTSQYLCASSAQILNTGELFFGEGSRLTVL.

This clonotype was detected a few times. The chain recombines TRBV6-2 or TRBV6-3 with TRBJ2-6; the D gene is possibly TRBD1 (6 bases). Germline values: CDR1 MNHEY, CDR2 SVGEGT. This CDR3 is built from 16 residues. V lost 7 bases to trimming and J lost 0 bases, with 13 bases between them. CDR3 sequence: CASNNRAISGANVLTF. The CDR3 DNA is TGTGCCAGCAATAACAGGGCAATCTCTGGGGCCAACGTCCTGACTTTC.

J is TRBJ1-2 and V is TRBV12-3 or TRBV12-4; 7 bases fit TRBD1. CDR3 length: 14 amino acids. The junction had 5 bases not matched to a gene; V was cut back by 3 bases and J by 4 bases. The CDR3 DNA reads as TGTGCCAGCAGTTTGGGACAGACGATCTATGGCTACACCTTC. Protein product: CASSLGQTIYGYTF.

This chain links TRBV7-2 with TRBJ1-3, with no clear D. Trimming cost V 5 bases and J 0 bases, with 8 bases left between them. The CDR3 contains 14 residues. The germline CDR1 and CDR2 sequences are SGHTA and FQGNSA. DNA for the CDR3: TGTGCCAGCAGCCCCGGGAGCTCTGGAAACACCATATATTTT. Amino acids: CASSPGSSGNTIYF.

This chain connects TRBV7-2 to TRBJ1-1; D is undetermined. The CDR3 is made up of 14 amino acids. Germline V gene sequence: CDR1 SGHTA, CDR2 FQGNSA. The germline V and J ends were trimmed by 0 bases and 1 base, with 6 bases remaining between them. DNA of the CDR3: TGTGCCAGCAGCTTAGCTTTGCGGAACACTGAAGCTTTCTTT. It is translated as CASSLALRNTEAFF.

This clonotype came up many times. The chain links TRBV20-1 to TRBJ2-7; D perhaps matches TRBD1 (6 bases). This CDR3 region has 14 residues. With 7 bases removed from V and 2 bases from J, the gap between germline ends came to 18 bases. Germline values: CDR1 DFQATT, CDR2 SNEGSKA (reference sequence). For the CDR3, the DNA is TGCAGTGTTCCTCCAGGGGCCCGTCCCTACGAGCAGTACTTC. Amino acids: CSVPPGARPYEQYF.

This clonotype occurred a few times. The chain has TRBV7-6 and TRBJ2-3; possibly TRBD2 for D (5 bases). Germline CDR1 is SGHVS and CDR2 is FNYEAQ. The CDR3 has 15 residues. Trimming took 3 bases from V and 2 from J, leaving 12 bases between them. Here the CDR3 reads CASSLRTGYTDTQYF. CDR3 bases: TGTGCCAGCAGCTTGCGCACGGGGTACACAGATACGCAGTATTTT.

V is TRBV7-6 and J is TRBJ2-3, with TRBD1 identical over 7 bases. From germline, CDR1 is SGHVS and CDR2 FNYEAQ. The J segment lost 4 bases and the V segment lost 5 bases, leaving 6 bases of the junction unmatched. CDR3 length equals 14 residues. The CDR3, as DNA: TGTGCCAGCAGCCAGGGACAGCCTCCAGATACGCAGTATTTT. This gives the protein CASSQGQPPDTQYF.

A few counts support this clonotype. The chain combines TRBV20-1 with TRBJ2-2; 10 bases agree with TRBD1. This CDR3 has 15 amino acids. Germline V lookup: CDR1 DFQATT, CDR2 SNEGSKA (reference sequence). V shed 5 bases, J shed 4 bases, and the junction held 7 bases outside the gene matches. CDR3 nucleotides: TGCAGTGCTGGATCCGGGACAGGGGTCACCGGGGAGCTGTTTTTT. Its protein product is CSAGSGTGVTGELFF.

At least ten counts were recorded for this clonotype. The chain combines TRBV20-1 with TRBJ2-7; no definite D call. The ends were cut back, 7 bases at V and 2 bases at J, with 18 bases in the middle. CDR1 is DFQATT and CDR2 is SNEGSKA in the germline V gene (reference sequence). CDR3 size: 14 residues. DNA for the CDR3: TGCAGTGGCTCGTCGAGCTCCCCCACCTACGAGCAGTACTTC. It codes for CSGSSSSPTYEQYF.

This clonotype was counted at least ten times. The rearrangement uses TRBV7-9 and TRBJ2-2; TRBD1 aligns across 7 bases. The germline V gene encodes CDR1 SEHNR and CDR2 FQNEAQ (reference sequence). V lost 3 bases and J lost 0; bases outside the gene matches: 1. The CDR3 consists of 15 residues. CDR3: CASSFDRANTGELFF. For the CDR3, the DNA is TGTGCCAGCAGCTTCGACAGGGCGAACACCGGGGAGCTGTTTTTT.